The next 15 T cell receptor beta chains were all read from a single sample in a study of blood T cell repertoires in COVID-19. Clones were read by immunoSEQ multiplex PCR, and TCRdb kept only the in-frame ones, dropping some. The table has fewer than 350,000 clones, over 75% seen once. The material sequenced was peripheral blood. These receptors were taken from a man aged 18 to 35 with active or convalescent COVID-19.

The CDR3 loop is CASSQWGQINEKLFF. CDR3 DNA sequence: TGTGCCAGCAGCCAATGGGGACAGATTAATGAAAAACTGTTTTTT. V gene TRBV14 combines with J gene TRBJ1-4; TRBD1 agrees at 7 bases. The V gene end was trimmed by 2 bases and the J gene end by 4 bases; junction bases not matched to a gene: 4. Germline V gene lookup returns CDR1 SGHDN and CDR2 FVKESK. CDR3 length: 15 amino acids.

V is TRBV12-5 and J is TRBJ1-1; no clear D. The CDR3 contains 15 residues. From germline, CDR1 is LGHNT and CDR2 FRNRAP. V was clipped by 7 bases and J by 0 bases, with 15 bases between them. CDR3 in amino acids: CASASTQTMNTEAFF. The CDR3 DNA sequence: TGTGCTAGTGCCTCCACACAGACCATGAACACTGAAGCTTTCTTT.

This chain's CDR3 is CATRVSGFYEQYF. CDR3 nucleotides: TGTGCCACACGGGTATCTGGATTCTACGAGCAGTACTTC. The gene calls are TRBV19 and TRBJ2-7; D unresolved. Germline CDR1 and CDR2: LNHDA and SQIVND (reference sequence). This CDR3 has 13 residues. Trimming took off 10 bases at V and 3 bases at J, with 16 bases between the two ends.

V and J are TRBV10-3 and TRBJ1-5; the match to TRBD1 covers 10 bases. The junction had 7 bases not matched to a gene; V was cut back by 3 bases and J by 5 bases. CDR3 length equals 16 residues. Germline loops: CDR1 ENHRY, CDR2 SYGVKD. The CDR3 DNA is TGTGCCATCAGTGAAACTGGGACAGGGGATTATCAGCCCCAGCATTTT. This translates into CAISETGTGDYQPQHF.

The chain uses TRBV3-1 (or the pseudogene TRBV3-2) and TRBJ1-1; 8 bases are a match to TRBD1. Germline V lookup: CDR1 LGHDT, CDR2 YNNKEL (reference sequence). V trimming: 3 bases; J trimming: 11 bases; junction bases outside the gene matches: 2. This CDR3 region has 11 residues. The CDR3: CASSQTGVAFF. The CDR3 DNA is TGTGCCAGCAGCCAGACAGGGGTCGCTTTCTTT.

V and J are TRBV6-4 and TRBJ1-5; TRBD1 matches 7 bases. The CDR3 is 15 amino acids. V was clipped by 3 bases and J by 3 bases; unmatched bases: 5. The germline V gene encodes CDR1 MRHNA and CDR2 SNTAGT. CDR3 nucleotides: TGTGCCAGCAGTGAAACAGGGGAGAACAATCAGCCCCAGCATTTT. Protein product: CASSETGENNQPQHF.

The CDR3 DNA sequence: TGTGCCAGCAGCTTCTTTACTGCAGGGGGCTTTGGAAACACCATATATTTT. Protein: CASSFFTAGGFGNTIYF. This chain joins TRBV5-4 and TRBJ1-3; TRBD1 matches at 8 bases. This CDR3 is 17 amino acids long. V lost 2 bases, J lost 3 bases, and 10 bases stayed unmatched. Germline CDR1 reads SGHNT; CDR2 reads YYREEE (reference sequence).

V and J are TRBV2 and TRBJ2-5; 8 bases map to TRBD2. Germline V lookup: CDR1 SNHLY, CDR2 FYNNEI. CDR3 length equals 13 residues. Germline trimming cut 11 bases from V and 0 bases from J; bases unmatched to any gene: 5. The CDR3 sequence: CAGRGDYQETQYF. CDR3 nucleotides: TGTGCCGGGCGGGGGGACTACCAAGAGACCCAGTACTTC.

The chain couples TRBV11-2 to TRBJ1-2, with D unclear. CDR1 is SGHAT, CDR2 FQNNGV, per germline. The germline V and J ends were trimmed by 2 bases and 8 bases, with 12 bases remaining between them. The CDR3 is made up of 13 amino acids. CDR3 loop: CASSLLRGGGYTF. The CDR3 nucleotides read TGTGCCAGCAGCTTACTTCGGGGAGGGGGCTACACCTTC.

The chain carries TRBV7-2 and TRBJ2-1; 9 bases map to TRBD1. With 5 bases clipped from V and 14 bases from J, the junction kept 7 bases outside the gene matches. This CDR3 has 12 residues. From germline, CDR1 is SGHTA and CDR2 FQGNSA. The CDR3 coding sequence is TGTGCCAGCAGCCCCCACCGACAGGGGGAGTTCTTC. It translates to CASSPHRQGEFF.

This chain connects TRBV2 to TRBJ1-4; D uncertain. Trimming stripped 2 bases from V and 0 bases from J, with 10 bases between. Germline-derived CDR1 and CDR2 are SNHLY and FYNNEI. CDR3 length: 16 residues. The CDR3 loop is CASSEIPGSTNEKLFF. The CDR3 DNA is TGTGCCAGCAGTGAAATTCCGGGATCAACTAATGAAAAACTGTTTTTT.

The rearrangement joins TRBV6-5 to TRBJ1-1; TRBD1 aligns across 8 bases. Trimming removed 6 bases from V and 3 bases from J; junction bases left unmatched: 6. CDR3 length: 14 amino acids. The germline gives CDR1 MNHEY, CDR2 SVGAGI. This chain's CDR3 is CASRPPGGHTEAFF. The CDR3 DNA reads as TGTGCCAGCAGACCACCAGGGGGCCACACTGAAGCTTTCTTT.

This chain connects TRBV7-3 to TRBJ1-2, with D maybe TRBD1 (6 bases). Germline CDR1 and CDR2: SGHTA and FQGTGA. With 6 bases removed from V and 6 bases from J, the gap between germline ends came to 17 bases. The CDR3 totals 14 residues. CDR3 coding DNA: TGTGCCAGCAGTGCGATGGGGGCGCGGGATGGCTACACCTTC. Translation gives CASSAMGARDGYTF.

The V call is TRBV25-1, the J call TRBJ2-1; D remains ambiguous. Per the germline V gene, CDR1 is MGHDK and CDR2 is SYGVNS. The CDR3 is made up of 14 amino acids. The V end was cut by 6 bases, the J end by 5 bases, with 14 bases between. The CDR3 sequence is CASRAPSEDNEQFF. In DNA, the CDR3 is TGTGCCAGCAGAGCCCCCTCAGAGGACAATGAGCAGTTCTTC.

The chain is built from TRBV7-2 and TRBJ2-7; 7 bases fit TRBD2. Germline loops: CDR1 SGHTA, CDR2 FQGNSA. The CDR3 totals 14 residues. The V and J ends lost 5 bases and 5 bases, in that order; junction bases with no gene match: 9. This chain's CDR3 is CASSIPGGRDEQYF. The CDR3 nucleotides read TGTGCCAGCAGCATCCCGGGAGGCCGGGACGAGCAGTACTTC. Using reference TRBV7-2 and TRBJ2-7 for the parts outside the CDR3, the full variable domain is GAGVSQSPSNKVTEKGKDVELRCDPISGHTALYWYRQSLGQGLEFLIYFQGNSAPDKSGLPSDRFSAERTGGSVSTLTIQRTQQEDSAVYLCASSIPGGRDEQYFGPGTRLTVT.